This T cell receptor (beta chain) is drawn from a study of T cell responses to AZD1222 COVID-19 vaccine. Clones were sequenced by immunoSEQ multiplex PCR, and TCRdb holds only the in-frame ones, with some missing. The data hold 100,000 to 150,000 clones, with around 87% observed a single time. The sample holds one count of this clone. Antigen: not known. V was cut by 5 bases and J by 2 bases, with 13 bases left in between. In germline, CDR1 is SGHTA, CDR2 FQGNSA. The CDR3 is made up of 14 amino acids. Whole-study results and caveats: Nearly half of spike-specific TCRs reportedly target unmutated variant regions. Spike-specific TCR breadth and depth were elevated following two AZD1222 doses.

The V and J genes are TRBV7-2 and TRBJ2-7; D gene uncertain. The clonotype originates from an adult in good health. The specimen was peripheral blood, collected on day 0 of AZD1222 vaccination. The CDR3 DNA follows: TGTGCCAGCAGCCCCTATAGGGCTACCTACGAGCAGTACTTC. Amino acid sequence: CASSPYRATYEQYF.